The rows below give T cell receptor beta chains drawn from one sample of a study of T cell changes during pregnancy in multiple sclerosis. Sequencing used immunoSEQ multiplex PCR; TCRdb keeps in-frame clones, though not all of them. This table has around 60,000 clones, 80% to 95% appearing once. The source material was CD4+ T cells from peripheral blood mononuclear cells, sampled before pregnancy. The receptors were sampled from a female donor with multiple sclerosis, enrolled in a pregnancy study. Both conserved end residues are part of each CDR3. Fields, in order: D gene, J gene, V gene, CDR3 protein, CDR3 DNA. A D gene is named only where the DNA matches it firmly.

>TRBD1|TRBJ1-2|TRBV6-5
CASSSWTGGSDGYTF
TGTGCCAGCAGTTCCTGGACAGGGGGAAGTGATGGCTACACCTTC
>.|TRBJ1-3|TRBV30
CAWSVAGRGNTIYF
TGTGCCTGGAGTGTAGCTGGGAGGGGAAACACCATATATTTT
>.|TRBJ1-2|TRBV6-1
CASSEPPSGYTF
TGTGCCAGCAGTGAACCTCCGTCTGGCTACACCTTC
>.|TRBJ2-5|TRBV19
CASSIEARPWETQYF
TGTGCCAGTAGTATAGAAGCCAGGCCGTGGGAGACCCAGTACTTC
>.|TRBJ2-7|TRBV5-1
CASSFGRDIYEQYF
TGCGCCAGCAGCTTTGGACGGGACATCTACGAGCAGTACTTC
>TRBD1|TRBJ1-1|TRBV18
CASSPQTGPRNTEAFF
TGTGCCAGCTCACCACAGACAGGGCCCAGAAACACTGAAGCTTTCTTT
>TRBD2|TRBJ2-7|TRBV7-2
CASSNRTSGRFEQYF
TGTGCCAGCAGCAACCGGACTAGCGGGAGATTCGAGCAGTACTTC
>TRBD1|TRBJ2-4|TRBV19
CASSISFGQGGNIQYF
TGTGCCAGTAGTATAAGTTTCGGACAGGGGGGCAACATTCAGTACTTC
>TRBD1|TRBJ2-1|TRBV11-2
CASSLGVRGRDEQFF
TGTGCCAGCAGCTTAGGTGTCAGGGGGCGGGATGAGCAGTTCTTC
>.|TRBJ2-7|TRBV9
CASSVGADSYEQYF
TGTGCCAGCAGCGTAGGAGCGGACTCCTACGAGCAGTACTTC
>.|TRBJ2-1|TRBV7-2
CASSLPTSYNEQFF
TGTGCCAGCTCTCTGCCTACCTCCTACAATGAGCAGTTCTTC
>TRBD2|TRBJ2-1|TRBV7-9
CASRPPGLAHNEQFF
TGTGCCAGCAGACCACCGGGACTAGCCCACAATGAGCAGTTCTTC
>TRBD2|TRBJ2-1|TRBV9
CASSVALVREHEQFF
TGTGCCAGCAGCGTAGCCCTAGTGCGGGAGCATGAGCAGTTCTTC
>.|TRBJ2-2|TRBV11-3
CASSSRRGGELFF
TGTGCCAGCAGCTCCCGCAGGGGCGGGGAGCTGTTTTTT
>TRBD2|TRBJ2-7|TRBV5-6
CASSTGLAEGEQYF
TGTGCCAGCAGCACGGGACTAGCGGAAGGCGAGCAGTACTTC
>.|TRBJ2-1|TRBV30
CGTEGSADEQFF
TGTGGGACTGAAGGATCGGCGGATGAGCAGTTCTTC
>.|TRBJ1-2|TRBV29-1
CSTYGTSHGYTF
TGCAGTACTTACGGGACTTCGCATGGCTACACCTTC
>TRBD1|TRBJ1-1|TRBV7-2
CASSPQGQGLNTEAFF
TGTGCCAGCAGCCCGCAGGGACAGGGACTGAACACTGAAGCTTTCTTT
>.|TRBJ2-1|TRBV27
CASSASGRYNEQFF
TGTGCCAGCAGTGCAAGCGGCAGGTACAATGAGCAGTTCTTC
>.|TRBJ2-7|TRBV5-4
CASTPGLDLYEQYF
TGTGCCAGCACCCCGGGACTTGACTTATACGAGCAGTACTTC